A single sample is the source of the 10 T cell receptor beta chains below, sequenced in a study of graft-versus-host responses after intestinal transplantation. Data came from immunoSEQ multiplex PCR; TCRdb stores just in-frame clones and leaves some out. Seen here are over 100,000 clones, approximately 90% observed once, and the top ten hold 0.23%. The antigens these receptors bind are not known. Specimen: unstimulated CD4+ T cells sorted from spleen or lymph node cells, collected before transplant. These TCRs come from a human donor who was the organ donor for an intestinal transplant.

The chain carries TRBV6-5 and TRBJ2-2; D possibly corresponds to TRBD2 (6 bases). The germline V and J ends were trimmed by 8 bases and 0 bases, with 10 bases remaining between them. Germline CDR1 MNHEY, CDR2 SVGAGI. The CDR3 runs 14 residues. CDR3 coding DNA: TGTGCCAGCGAAGGCGGGACGAACACCGGGGAGCTGTTTTTT. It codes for CASEGGTNTGELFF.

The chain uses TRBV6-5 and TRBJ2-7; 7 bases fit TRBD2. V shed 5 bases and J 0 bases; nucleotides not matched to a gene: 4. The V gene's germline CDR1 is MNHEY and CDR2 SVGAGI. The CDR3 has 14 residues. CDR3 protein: CASSRLAVSYEQYF. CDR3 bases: TGTGCCAGCAGTCGCCTAGCGGTCTCCTACGAGCAGTACTTC.

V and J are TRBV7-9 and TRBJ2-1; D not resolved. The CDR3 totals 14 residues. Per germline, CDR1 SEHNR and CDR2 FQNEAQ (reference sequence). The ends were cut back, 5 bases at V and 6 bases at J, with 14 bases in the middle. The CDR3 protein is CASSPSGLVNEQFF. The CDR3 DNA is TGTGCCAGCAGCCCATCGGGCTTGGTCAATGAGCAGTTCTTC.

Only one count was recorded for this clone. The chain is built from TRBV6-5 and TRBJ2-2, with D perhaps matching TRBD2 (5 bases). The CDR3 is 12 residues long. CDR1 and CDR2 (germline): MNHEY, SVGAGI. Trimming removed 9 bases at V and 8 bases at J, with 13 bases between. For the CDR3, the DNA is TGTGCCAGTAGGAGGCAATCAGGGGAGCTGTTTTTT. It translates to CASRRQSGELFF.

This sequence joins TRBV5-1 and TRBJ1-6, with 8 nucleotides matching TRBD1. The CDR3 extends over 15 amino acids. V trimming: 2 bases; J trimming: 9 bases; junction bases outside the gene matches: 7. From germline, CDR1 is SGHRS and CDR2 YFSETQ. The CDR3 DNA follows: TGCGCCAGCAGCTTAGGACAGGGTGGGAGTTCACCCCTCCACTTT. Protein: CASSLGQGGSSPLHF.

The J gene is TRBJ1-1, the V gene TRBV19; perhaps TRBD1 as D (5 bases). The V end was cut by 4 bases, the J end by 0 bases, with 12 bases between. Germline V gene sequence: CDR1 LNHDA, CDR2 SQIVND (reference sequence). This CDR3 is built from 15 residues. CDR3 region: CASSTPWGLNTEAFF. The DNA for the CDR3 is TGTGCCAGTAGTACCCCATGGGGCCTGAACACTGAAGCTTTCTTT.

This chain's CDR3 is CASGLVLGQGPNEQYF. CDR3 nucleotides: TGTGCTAGTGGTTTGGTACTGGGACAGGGTCCCAACGAGCAGTACTTC. The rearrangement uses TRBV12-5 and TRBJ2-7; 9 positions match TRBD1. V lost 0 bases to trimming and J lost 5 bases; unmatched junction nucleotides: 8. The V gene's germline CDR1 is LGHNT and CDR2 FRNRAP. The CDR3 covers 16 residues.

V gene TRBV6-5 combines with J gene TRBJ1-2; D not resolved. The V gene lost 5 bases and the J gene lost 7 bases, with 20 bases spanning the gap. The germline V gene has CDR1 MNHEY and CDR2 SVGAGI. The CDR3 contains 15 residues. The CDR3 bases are TGTGCCAGCAGTAGCTCCTCTAGGCAGTTAAGTGGCTACACCTTC. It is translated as CASSSSSRQLSGYTF.

In nucleotides, the CDR3 is TGTGCCAGCAGTGAATTGGGGCCAGGAGAGACCCAGTACTTC. Its protein product is CASSELGPGETQYF. This rearrangement joins TRBV25-1 to TRBJ2-5, with D maybe TRBD1 (5 bases). The CDR3 has 14 amino acids. CDR1 is MGHDK, CDR2 SYGVNS, per germline. Trimming pared 1 base from V and 4 bases from J, leaving 10 bases between.

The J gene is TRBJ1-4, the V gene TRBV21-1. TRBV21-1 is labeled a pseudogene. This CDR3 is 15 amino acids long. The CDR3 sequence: CASSKRGGTSEKLFF. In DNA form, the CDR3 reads TGTGCCAGCAGCAAAAGGGGGGGGACCTCCGAAAAACTGTTTTTT.